Following are 5 T cell receptor beta chains from one sample sequenced in a study of blood T cell repertoires in COVID-19. Sequencing was performed with immunoSEQ multiplex PCR; in TCRdb, only in-frame clones are kept and a portion is missing. The data hold 300,000 or so clones, with 85% to 90% observed a single time. The sample was PBMCs or T cells enriched from blood (not recorded which). The receptors come from a woman between 50 and 59 years old who had been exposed to COVID-19.

V is TRBV2 and J is TRBJ1-5; TRBD1 matches 8 bases. The CDR3 extends over 17 amino acids. V was clipped by 3 bases and J by 3 bases; unmatched bases: 10. The germline gives CDR1 SNHLY, CDR2 FYNNEI. In nucleotides, the CDR3 is TGTGCCAGCAGTGACTATGGGCAGGGGGCAATCAATCAGCCCCAGCATTTT. Encoded protein: CASSDYGQGAINQPQHF.

This clone has just a few counts. In DNA form, the CDR3 reads TGTGCCAGCACCTGGGACAGCAGCTCCTACGAGCAGTACTTC. It specifies CASTWDSSSYEQYF. The chain carries TRBV2 and TRBJ2-7; 7 nucleotides align to TRBD1. CDR3 length: 14 residues. CDR1 is SNHLY, CDR2 FYNNEI, per germline. After removal of 7 bases from V and 0 bases from J, the junction contained 6 bases not matched to a gene. The full variable domain, completed using reference TRBV2 and TRBJ2-7, is EPEVTQTPSHQVTQMGQEVILRCVPISNHLYFYWYRQILGQKVEFLVSFYNNEISEKSEIFDDQFSVERPDGSNFTLKIRSTKLEDSAMYFCASTWDSSSYEQYFGPGTRLTVT.

The chain carries TRBV28 and TRBJ1-5; D gene ambiguous. The length of the CDR3 is 17 residues. CDR1 MDHEN and CDR2 SYDVKM come from the germline V gene. Trimming took off 1 base at V and 0 bases at J, with 13 bases between the two ends. CDR3 in amino acids: CASSLLQTPYSNQPQHF. The CDR3 DNA reads as TGTGCCAGCAGTTTATTACAAACCCCGTATAGCAATCAGCCCCAGCATTTT.

V gene TRBV4-1 combines with J gene TRBJ1-5; D gene uncertain. The CDR3 consists of 15 residues. The germline V and J ends were trimmed by 0 bases and 7 bases, with 13 bases remaining between them. Germline V lookup: CDR1 MGHRA, CDR2 YSYEKL. CDR3 amino acids: CASSQEEGRVQPQHF. The CDR3 DNA reads TGCGCCAGCAGCCAAGAGGAAGGGAGAGTGCAGCCCCAGCATTTT.

This chain connects TRBV2 to TRBJ1-2; the match to TRBD1 covers 12 bases. The CDR3 sequence is 15 residues long. Trimming at V came to 10 bases and at J to 8 bases, leaving 14 bases not matched to a gene. Germline values: CDR1 SNHLY, CDR2 FYNNEI. CDR3 in DNA: TGTGCCAACTCATACCCGGGACAGGGGGCTCGGGGCTACACCTTC. Translating it yields CANSYPGQGARGYTF.